The entry that follows covers one TCR beta chain sequence. Repertoires were generated with immunoSEQ multiplex PCR, while TCRdb's copy carries only in-frame clones and drops some. The repertoire consists of about 680,000 clones, with about 90% occurring once and the leading ten covering over 1.3%. The sample is drawn from a study of Ad26.COV2.S vaccination and SARS-CoV-2 variants. The treatment denotes: 15 to 20 received Ad26.COV2.S at low or high dose, single or two shots; about 5 received placebo; per-sample allocation not given. Following the first vaccine or placebo injection, samples were taken on day 63. Its platform was an Ad26 vector, and its expressed antigen was Wuhan-strain SARS-CoV-2 spike. Trimming removed 2 bases at V and 5 bases at J, with 5 bases between. Germline V gives CDR1 SGHTS, CDR2 YDEGEE. This CDR3 comprises 11 residues.

The sequence was collected from a person aged 18-65 years who received the Ad26.COV2.S COVID-19 vaccine or a placebo. The genes are TRBV5-8 and TRBJ2-7; D gene ambiguous. The material sequenced was peripheral blood, taken in a trial of Ad26.COV2.S vaccine versus placebo. The CDR3: CASSFSDEQYF. CDR3 DNA: TGTGCCAGCAGCTTTAGTGACGAGCAGTACTTC.